One sample yielded the 32 T cell receptor beta chains listed below, sequenced in a study of CD8+CD57+ T cells in acquired aplastic anemia. Genomic DNA, the template, was used for profiling of the TCR beta VDJ and CDR3. TCRdb re-called the reads with MiXCR, one entry per CDR3 protein. This sample carries around 200,000 distinct CDR3 sequences, around 50% of them seen once, and the ten largest clones take roughly 15%. Sequencing was carried out using sorted CD4+, CD8+, or CD8+CD57+ T cells (not recorded which) from PBMCs. All receptors derive from a human donor in good health, serving as a control.

The chain carries TRBV7-6 and TRBJ2-6, with D perhaps matching TRBD1 (5 bases). Germline loops: CDR1 SGHVS, CDR2 FNYEAQ. Trimming removed 1 base from V and 0 bases from J, with 13 bases in between. The CDR3 runs 18 residues. For the CDR3, the DNA is TGTGCCAGCAGCTTAGGGGGCCCACTTTTCTCTGGGGCCAACGTCCTGACTTTC. Protein sequence: CASSLGGPLFSGANVLTF.

In its sample, this clonotype was seen many times. The chain recombines TRBV7-2 with TRBJ2-3, with 8 nucleotides matching TRBD2. Unmatched junction bases numbered 8, after V lost 5 bases and J lost 1 base. This CDR3 contains 16 residues. The germline CDR1 and CDR2 sequences are SGHTA and FQGNSA. The CDR3: CASSPGRGAGTDTQYF. CDR3 bases: TGTGCCAGCAGCCCGGGGCGGGGGGCCGGCACAGATACGCAGTATTTT. Full variable domain (missing parts from reference TRBV7-2 and TRBJ2-3): GAGVSQSPSNKVTEKGKDVELRCDPISGHTALYWYRQSLGQGLEFLIYFQGNSAPDKSGLPSDRFSAERTGGSVSTLTIQRTQQEDSAVYLCASSPGRGAGTDTQYFGPGTRLTVL.

On this clonotype itself: Because the CDR3's place on the DNA is in doubt, the DNA is left out and the CDR3 is given as listed by TCRdb. Here the CDR3 reads CAINVEGNGYTFGSGTRRPQYF. V usage is TRBV10-3 and J usage is TRBJ2-5. The CDR3 comprises 22 residues, both ends counted. Germline loops: CDR1 ENHRY, CDR2 SYGVKD.

A note on this clonotype: A read error may account for a junction end that differs from germline. CDR3 DNA sequence: TGTGCCACCAGCAGAGATCGGGCAGTCTATGGCTACGCCTTC. It yields the protein CATSRDRAVYGYAF. V gene TRBV15 combines with J gene TRBJ1-2, with D unresolved. This CDR3 region has 14 residues. Per germline, CDR1 LNHNV and CDR2 YYDKDF (reference sequence). The variable domain in full, completed from reference TRBV15 and TRBJ1-2, reads DAMVIQNPRYQVTQFGKPVTLSCSQTLNHNVMYWYQQKSSQAPKLLFHYYDKDFNNEADTPDNFQSRRPNTSFCFLDIRSPGLGDTAMYLCATSRDRAVYGYAFGSGTRLTVV.

The sample holds a few counts of this clonotype. The junction and the germline gene differ at one end; a read error may be behind it. This chain links TRBV7-3 with TRBJ2-2; 10 bases match TRBD2. Germline V CDR1 and CDR2: SGHTA, FQGTGA. There are 17 residues in the CDR3. CDR3 nucleotide sequence: TGCGCCAGCAGCCCCCTTGGGGTAGCGGGGGGTACCGGGGAGCTGTTTTTT. Translated, it gives CASSPLGVAGGTGELFF.

The chain is built from TRBV29-1 and TRBJ1-1; 7 nucleotides agree with TRBD1. Germline V lookup: CDR1 SQVTM, CDR2 ANQGSEA. The CDR3 spans 11 residues. V shed 6 bases and J 7 bases; nucleotides not matched to a gene: 5. The CDR3 DNA reads TGCAGCGTGGTAGGGGGCCTTGAAGCTTTCTTT. Translating gives CSVVGGLEAFF.

The chain joins TRBV24-1 to TRBJ1-2, with D tentatively TRBD1 (5 bases). V lost 2 bases to trimming and J lost 5 bases, with 8 bases between them. The CDR3 has 13 amino acids. Germline assignment: CDR1 KGHDR and CDR2 SFDVKD. The CDR3 DNA follows: TGTGCCACCAGTGATTCCGGGGGATATGGCTACACCTTC. Its protein is CATSDSGGYGYTF.

This rearrangement joins TRBV4-3 to TRBJ2-5; 9 bases are shared with TRBD1. With 8 bases clipped from V and 4 bases from J, the junction kept 14 bases outside the gene matches. Per the germline V gene, CDR1 is LGHNA and CDR2 is YSLEER. The CDR3 runs 16 residues. CDR3: CASGPAGTGFLETQYF. The DNA of the CDR3 is TGCGCCAGCGGCCCTGCCGGGACAGGGTTTCTAGAGACCCAGTACTTC.

The rearrangement links TRBV20-1 to TRBJ2-3; D is unclear. The CDR3 sequence is 14 residues long. V lost 8 bases to trimming and J lost 0 bases, with 15 bases between them. Germline values: CDR1 DFQATT, CDR2 SNEGSKA (reference sequence). The DNA of the CDR3 is TGCAGTCCCTACCCCGGGCCGAGCACAGATACGCAGTATTTT. Amino acids: CSPYPGPSTDTQYF.

The CDR3 nucleotides are TGCAGCGTTGCTTTTAGCTCCTACGAGCAGTACTTC. It is translated as CSVAFSSYEQYF. The J gene is TRBJ2-7, the V gene TRBV29-1; D remains unclear. The CDR3 loop spans 12 amino acids. CDR1 is SQVTM, CDR2 ANQGSEA, per germline. V was trimmed by 4 bases and J by 0 bases, leaving 7 bases between them.

This clonotype showed up many times. The chain recombines TRBV20-1 with TRBJ1-5, with D possibly being TRBD1 (6 bases). Germline-derived CDR1 and CDR2 are DFQATT and SNEGSKA (reference sequence). Trimming took off 4 bases at V and 6 bases at J, with 13 bases between the two ends. This CDR3 is built from 13 residues. In nucleotides, the CDR3 is TGCAGTGCTACCCCAGGGGTACTTCAGCCCCAGCATTTT. Translation gives CSATPGVLQPQHF.

Concerning this clonotype: A much larger clone lies a single base off, so this may be a read error. The chain combines TRBV10-3 with TRBJ2-3; 8 positions match TRBD2. V shed 10 bases, J shed 5 bases, and the junction held 14 bases outside the gene matches. The CDR3 is made up of 15 amino acids. Germline CDR1 is ENHRY and CDR2 is SYGVKD. CDR3 sequence: CASSYSSGWRDTQYF. The CDR3 nucleotides read TGTGCCAGCAGCTATTCTAGCGGGTGGCGAGATACGCAGTATTTT.

This clonotype was seen only a few times. The chain joins TRBV15 to TRBJ2-1; D is unresolved. The CDR3 consists of 15 residues. CDR1 LNHNV and CDR2 YYDKDF come from the germline V gene (reference sequence). V was pared by 8 bases and J by 6 bases, with 20 bases between. The CDR3 region is CATGSTVTKINEQFF. CDR3 DNA: TGTGCCACCGGGTCGACCGTAACAAAGATCAATGAGCAGTTCTTC.

For this clonotype: One end of the junction is discordant with germline, which a read error may explain. The CDR3 DNA is TGTGCTAGCAGCCACGACAGCGGCGCCCAGTACTTC. It encodes CASSHDSGAQYF. The chain links TRBV7-7 to TRBJ2-5; D could derive from TRBD1 or TRBD2 (5 bases each). This CDR3 region has 12 residues. From germline, CDR1 is SSHAT and CDR2 FNYEAQ (reference sequence).

In this sample, this clonotype turned up a few times. This rearrangement joins TRBV6-6 to TRBJ1-6; TRBD1 might be the D (5 bases). This CDR3 has 15 amino acids. V shed 5 bases and J shed 7 bases, with 15 bases lying between them. The germline CDR1 and CDR2 sequences are MNHNY and SVGAGI (reference sequence). The CDR3 spells CASSVNRNLNSPLHF. DNA for the CDR3: TGTGCCAGCAGTGTAAACAGGAACTTGAATTCACCCCTCCACTTT.

This rearrangement joins TRBV12-3 or TRBV12-4 to TRBJ2-7, with 8 bases matching TRBD2. CDR3 length: 12 amino acids. V was clipped by 6 bases and J by 7 bases; unmatched bases: 5. Here the CDR3 reads CASSGGAGEQYF. The CDR3 nucleotides are TGTGCCAGCAGCGGGGGGGCAGGAGAGCAGTACTTC.

The chain is built from TRBV7-8 and TRBJ2-2; a possible D gene is TRBD2 (5 bases). The V gene's germline CDR1 is SGHVS and CDR2 FQNEAQ. This CDR3 is 12 amino acids long. V was clipped by 5 bases and J by 8 bases, with 9 bases between them. The CDR3 sequence: CASSPGWGELFF. In DNA, the CDR3 is TGTGCCAGCAGCCCGGGGTGGGGGGAGCTGTTTTTT.

This clonotype is a singleton in its sample. V and J are TRBV20-1 and TRBJ2-7, with TRBD2 as a possible D gene (5 bases). CDR3 length equals 15 residues. The germline V and J ends were trimmed by 0 bases and 3 bases, with 15 bases remaining between them. Germline CDR1 DFQATT, CDR2 SNEGSKA (reference sequence). The CDR3 reads CSARDPTGSGYEQYF. The CDR3 nucleotides are TGCAGTGCTAGAGATCCCACGGGGTCGGGCTACGAGCAGTACTTC.

The table lists this clonotype with many counts. The rearrangement uses TRBV5-8 and TRBJ2-3; TRBD2 agrees at 14 bases. CDR3 size: 16 residues. V lost 4 bases and J lost 3; bases outside the gene matches: 4. Germline assignment: CDR1 SGHTS and CDR2 YDEGEE. CDR3 in DNA: TGTGCCAGCAGCCGGACTAGCGGGGGGAGAACAGATACGCAGTATTTT. Protein sequence: CASSRTSGGRTDTQYF.

This clonotype was detected many times. V and J are TRBV19 and TRBJ1-6; D is unresolved. The length of the CDR3 is 13 residues. V lost 6 bases and J lost 6, with 9 bases in between. CDR1 is LNHDA, CDR2 SQIVND, per germline (reference sequence). The CDR3 DNA sequence: TGTGCCAGTAGCATCACAAGTAATTCACCCCTCCACTTT. Translated, it gives CASSITSNSPLHF.

This clonotype was detected many times. The chain is built from TRBV7-2 and TRBJ2-3; D remains ambiguous. Trimming pared 5 bases from V and 2 bases from J, leaving 5 bases between. The CDR3 has 12 amino acids. The germline CDR1 and CDR2 sequences are SGHTA and FQGNSA. CDR3 protein: CASSAPTDTQYF. In nucleotides, the CDR3 is TGTGCCAGCAGCGCGCCCACAGATACGCAGTATTTT. Variable domain in full (rest from reference TRBV7-2 and TRBJ2-3): GAGVSQSPSNKVTEKGKDVELRCDPISGHTALYWYRQSLGQGLEFLIYFQGNSAPDKSGLPSDRFSAERTGGSVSTLTIQRTQQEDSAVYLCASSAPTDTQYFGPGTRLTVL.

To note about this clonotype: One end of the junction does not line up with germline, which may come from a read error. CDR3 in DNA: TGTGCCAGCAGCCCGAATCAGTACACTGGAGCTTTCTTT. It encodes CASSPNQYTGAFF. The gene calls are TRBV7-9 and TRBJ1-1, with D unclear. Germline V gene lookup returns CDR1 SEHNR and CDR2 FQNEAQ (reference sequence). CDR3 length equals 13 residues.

This clonotype was observed a handful of times. One base away lies a much larger clone, so this may be a sequencing read error. The J gene is TRBJ1-1, the V gene TRBV12-5; weak D call: TRBD1 (5 bases). The length of the CDR3 is 13 residues. CDR1 is LGHNT and CDR2 is FRNRAP in the germline V gene. Here the CDR3 DNA reads TGTGCCAGCAGTTGGGGGAAGAACACTGAAGCTTTCTTT. Translating gives CASSWGKNTEAFF.

In DNA form, the CDR3 reads TGTGCCACCAGCAGTAGTAAGAACACTGAAGCTTTCTTT. Protein: CATSSSKNTEAFF. The chain has TRBV15 and TRBJ1-1; unclear D gene. This CDR3 has 13 amino acids. CDR1 and CDR2 (germline): LNHNV, YYDKDF (reference sequence). V was pared by 3 bases and J by 1 base, with 6 bases between.

The chain uses TRBV10-1 and TRBJ2-1; D not certain. Between the trimmed V and J ends, which lost 4 bases and 12 bases, there was a span of 13 bases. The CDR3 is 12 residues long. Germline CDR1 and CDR2: WNHNN and SYGVQD (reference sequence). The DNA of the CDR3 is TGCGCCAGCAGTGGGGTGGGCCAGCCGCAGTTCTTC. This sequence encodes CASSGVGQPQFF.

V gene TRBV20-1 combines with J gene TRBJ1-2; the D is unclear. This CDR3 comprises 11 residues. Trimming took 3 bases from V and 6 from J, leaving 8 bases between them. CDR1 and CDR2 from the germline V gene are DFQATT and SNEGSKA (reference sequence). The CDR3 sequence is CSASPGNGYTF. CDR3 DNA sequence: TGCAGTGCTAGTCCCGGGAATGGCTACACCTTC.

The V call is TRBV19, the J call TRBJ1-2; TRBD1 aligns across 12 bases. With 9 bases clipped from V and 7 bases from J, the junction kept 12 bases outside the gene matches. CDR1 and CDR2 (germline): LNHDA, SQIVND (reference sequence). The CDR3 spans 15 residues. CDR3 nucleotide sequence: TGTGCCAGCAGTGAAACGGGACAGGGGGCGGGTGGCTACACCTTC. This translates into CASSETGQGAGGYTF.

This clonotype was detected ten times or more. This chain joins TRBV19 and TRBJ1-2; no reliable D call. Trimming took off 3 bases at V and 4 bases at J, with 21 bases between the two ends. This CDR3 region has 17 residues. CDR1 and CDR2 (germline): LNHDA, SQIVND (reference sequence). This chain's CDR3 is CASSIKSGGSVLYGYTF. The CDR3 bases are TGTGCCAGTAGTATTAAGTCTGGCGGCAGCGTCCTCTATGGCTACACCTTC.

The chain carries TRBV20-1 and TRBJ2-3, with D possibly being TRBD2 (7 bases). CDR1 and CDR2 from the germline V gene are DFQATT and SNEGSKA (reference sequence). V gave up 4 bases and J gave up 2 bases, with 13 bases separating them. CDR3 length: 14 amino acids. DNA of the CDR3: TGCAGTGCTAAGTCCGGGGGGCTCACAGATACGCAGTATTTT. It codes for CSAKSGGLTDTQYF.

This clonotype was recorded a few times. The gene calls are TRBV2 and TRBJ2-7; D unclear. Trimming took off 2 bases at V and 3 bases at J, with 8 bases between the two ends. The germline gives CDR1 SNHLY, CDR2 FYNNEI. The CDR3 is 13 residues long. The CDR3 is CASSELSNYEQYF. The DNA of the CDR3 is TGTGCCAGCAGTGAACTCTCCAACTACGAGCAGTACTTC. The full variable domain, in which reference TRBV2 and TRBJ2-7 provide the parts outside the CDR3, is EPEVTQTPSHQVTQMGQEVILRCVPISNHLYFYWYRQILGQKVEFLVSFYNNEISEKSEIFDDQFSVERPDGSNFTLKIRSTKLEDSAMYFCASSELSNYEQYFGPGTRLTVT.

This clonotype was picked up a small number of times. The chain joins TRBV10-3 to TRBJ2-7, with D maybe TRBD2 (7 bases). Germline V CDR1 and CDR2: ENHRY, SYGVKD. This CDR3 has 18 residues. With 4 bases removed from V and 7 bases from J, the gap between germline ends came to 29 bases. This CDR3 reads CAISGGGRGAEITGEQYF. The CDR3 region has the DNA TGTGCCATCAGTGGCGGTGGTCGGGGGGCGGAGATTACGGGTGAGCAGTACTTC.

This chain connects TRBV7-3 to TRBJ1-3; no reliable D call. Germline loops: CDR1 SGHTA, CDR2 FQGTGA. The CDR3 extends over 14 amino acids. Trimming pared 2 bases from V and 7 bases from J, leaving 12 bases between. The CDR3: CASSLWVGMNTIYF. In DNA, the CDR3 is TGTGCCAGCAGCTTATGGGTAGGGATGAACACCATATATTTT.